These 20 T cell receptor beta chains share one sample of origin, sequenced in a study of T cell responses to AZD1222 COVID-19 vaccine. The data were produced by immunoSEQ multiplex PCR, yet TCRdb's version contains in-frame clones alone and is incomplete. The sample contains about 130,000 clones, 80% to 95% of which appear only once. The specimen comprised peripheral blood, sampled 28 days after the second AZD1222 dose. The receptor source for this set is an adult who received the AZD1222 COVID-19 vaccine.

Turning to this clone: Other DNA sequences in this specimen translate into the identical CDR3. This rearrangement joins TRBV14 to TRBJ1-2; possible D gene TRBD1, 6 bases. V gave up 3 bases and J gave up 2 bases, with 7 bases separating them. This CDR3 is 13 amino acids long. Germline V gene lookup returns CDR1 SGHDN and CDR2 FVKESK. CDR3 protein: CASSHRGNYGYTF. In DNA form, the CDR3 reads TGTGCCAGCAGCCATAGGGGGAACTATGGCTACACCTTC.

For this clone: One end of the junction is discordant with germline, which a read error may explain. The chain links TRBV4-1 to TRBJ2-2; D gene ambiguous. The CDR3 contains 15 residues. Germline lookup yields CDR1 MGHRA and CDR2 YSYEKL. The CDR3 is CASSKENRNTGELFF. The CDR3 bases are TGCGCCAGCAGCAAAGAGAACAGGAACACCGGGGAGCTGTTTTTT.

The J gene is TRBJ2-1, the V gene TRBV3-1 (or the pseudogene TRBV3-2), with 10 bases identical to TRBD2. CDR1 and CDR2 (germline): LGHDT, YNNKEL (reference sequence). The trim removed 8 bases at V and 5 bases at J, leaving 9 bases unmatched. The CDR3 length is 15 residues. The CDR3 protein is CASDISGGANNEQFF. In DNA, the CDR3 is TGTGCCAGCGATATAAGCGGGGGGGCTAACAATGAGCAGTTCTTC.

The chain recombines TRBV11-2 with TRBJ1-2; D unclear. This CDR3 has 15 amino acids. CDR1 and CDR2 from the germline V gene are SGHAT and FQNNGV. V was clipped by 0 bases and J by 3 bases, with 11 bases between them. DNA for the CDR3: TGTGCCAGCAGCTTAGATCACGGTCGGGACTATGGCTACACCTTC. Protein sequence: CASSLDHGRDYGYTF.

The rearrangement uses TRBV30 and TRBJ1-2; a possible D gene is TRBD1 (5 bases). V gave up 0 bases and J gave up 13 bases, with 18 bases separating them. Germline V gene data show CDR1 as GTSNPN and CDR2 as SVGIG (reference sequence). CDR3 size: 13 residues. CDR3 amino acids: CAWSVRDGSPITF. CDR3 bases: TGTGCCTGGAGTGTAAGGGACGGATCCCCCATCACCTTC.

The count of this clone is one. J is TRBJ1-2 and V is TRBV6-5, with D possibly TRBD1 on 6 matching bases. Germline CDR1 and CDR2: MNHEY and SVGAGI. This CDR3 comprises 15 residues. Trimming cost V 2 bases and J 2 bases, with 12 bases left between them. For the CDR3, the DNA is TGTGCCAGCAGTTACGACGCAGGGGCGAACTATGGCTACACCTTC. The encoded protein is CASSYDAGANYGYTF.

The chain uses TRBV29-1 and TRBJ1-1; no clear D. Looked up from germline, CDR1 is SQVTM and CDR2 is ANQGSEA. Trimming shortened V by 8 bases and J by 4 bases, and 20 bases separated the two germline ends. The CDR3 has 14 residues. The CDR3 bases are TGCAGCATACTTTTACGGAGAGACGGCACTGAAGCTTTCTTT. Protein: CSILLRRDGTEAFF. The variable domain in full, with the rest retrieved from reference TRBV29-1 and TRBJ1-1, is SAVISQKPSRDICQRGTSLTIQCQVDSQVTMMFWYRQQPGQSLTLIATANQGSEATYESGFVIDKFPISRPNLTFSTLTVSNMSPEDSSIYLCSILLRRDGTEAFFGQGTRLTVV.

This chain links TRBV14 with TRBJ2-2, with a weak D call TRBD2 (6 bases). Trimming pared 1 base from V and 6 bases from J, leaving 33 bases between. Germline loops: CDR1 SGHDN, CDR2 FVKESK. The CDR3 runs to 22 residues. For the CDR3, the DNA is TGTGCCAGCAGCCAAGTTCCGGGGTCGTCCTGGGCCGGGACTTGGGGACCCGGGGAGCTGTTTTTT. It encodes CASSQVPGSSWAGTWGPGELFF.

The chain uses TRBV21-1 and TRBJ1-1. TRBV21-1 is listed as a pseudogene. The CDR3 has 15 amino acids. The CDR3 here is CASSNRYQENTEAFF. The CDR3 nucleotides are TGTGCCAGCAGCAACCGATATCAAGAGAACACTGAAGCTTTCTTT.

The J gene is TRBJ2-1, the V gene TRBV2; 7 bases line up with TRBD1. The CDR3 is made up of 15 amino acids. V lost 1 base, J lost 7 bases, and 7 bases stayed unmatched. CDR1 is SNHLY, CDR2 FYNNEI, per germline. CDR3 loop: CASSEGDRRKNEQFF. CDR3 nucleotides: TGTGCCAGCAGTGAAGGGGACAGACGGAAGAATGAGCAGTTCTTC.

The chain recombines TRBV5-8 with TRBJ2-3, with D possibly matching TRBD1 (6 bases). Germline V CDR1 and CDR2: SGHTS, YDEGEE. V lost 4 bases and J lost 0, with 15 bases in between. The CDR3 contains 16 residues. CDR3 sequence reads: CASSATGTSSTDTQYF. The CDR3 coding sequence is TGTGCCAGCAGCGCAACCGGGACATCGAGCACAGATACGCAGTATTTT. Based on the CDR3 plus reference TRBV5-8 and TRBJ2-3, the full variable domain is EAGVTQSPTHLIKTRGQQATLRCSPISGHTSVYWYQQALGLGLQFLLWYDEGEERNRGNFPPRFSGRQFPNYSSELNVNALELEDSALYLCASSATGTSSTDTQYFGPGTRLTVL.

The chain recombines TRBV29-1 with TRBJ1-4; 7 nucleotides line up with TRBD1. This CDR3 comprises 14 residues. J lost 11 bases, V lost 7 bases, and 16 bases had no gene match. From germline, CDR1 is SQVTM and CDR2 ANQGSEA. CDR3 protein: CSAITRQGTGKLFF. The CDR3 coding sequence is TGCAGCGCCATAACCCGACAGGGTACTGGTAAACTGTTTTTT. The full variable domain, rest sourced from reference TRBV29-1 and TRBJ1-4, is SAVISQKPSRDICQRGTSLTIQCQVDSQVTMMFWYRQQPGQSLTLIATANQGSEATYESGFVIDKFPISRPNLTFSTLTVSNMSPEDSSIYLCSAITRQGTGKLFFGSGTQLSVL.

The chain couples TRBV28 to TRBJ1-2; weak D call: TRBD1 (6 bases). From germline, CDR1 is MDHEN and CDR2 SYDVKM. The CDR3 covers 15 residues. The germline V and J ends were trimmed by 10 bases and 5 bases, with 23 bases remaining between them. Here the CDR3 reads CATTPGDRRGYGYTF. In DNA, the CDR3 is TGTGCCACGACCCCCGGCGACAGGAGGGGATATGGCTACACCTTC.

The DNA for the CDR3 is TGTGCCAGCAGCACCGGGGGGAGCTCTGGAAACACCATATATTTT. Its translation: CASSTGGSSGNTIYF. This chain uses TRBV7-3 with TRBJ1-3, with D perhaps matching TRBD1 (5 bases). Trimming stripped 5 bases from V and 0 bases from J, with 11 bases between. CDR3 length equals 15 residues. The germline V gene has CDR1 SGHTA and CDR2 FQGTGA.

V and J are TRBV6-2 or TRBV6-3 and TRBJ1-1; D not resolved. V was trimmed by 2 bases and J by 8 bases, leaving 9 bases between them. CDR1 MNHEY and CDR2 SVGEGT come from the germline V gene. The CDR3 totals 12 residues. CDR3 nucleotide sequence: TGTGCCAGCAGTTACGGCGGCGTAGAAGCTTTCTTT. Translating it yields CASSYGGVEAFF.

The V and J genes are TRBV5-1 and TRBJ2-3, with D unclear. V dropped 3 bases and J dropped 2 bases, with 10 bases sitting between them. The CDR3 sequence is 14 residues long. CDR1 and CDR2 from the germline V gene are SGHRS and YFSETQ. The CDR3 bases are TGCGCCAGCAGCTCCTTTCAATTCACAGATACGCAGTATTTT. Residues: CASSSFQFTDTQYF. Looking up the rest from reference TRBV5-1 and TRBJ2-3 gives the full variable domain: KAGVTQTPRYLIKTRGQQVTLSCSPISGHRSVSWYQQTPGQGLQFLFEYFSETQRNKGNFPGRFSGRQFSNSRSEMNVSTLELGDSALYLCASSSFQFTDTQYFGPGTRLTVL.

The chain uses TRBV3-1 (or the pseudogene TRBV3-2) and TRBJ2-2, with TRBD1 as a possible D gene (5 bases). V was shortened by 2 bases and J by 1 base, with 5 bases between the two germline ends. The CDR3 consists of 14 residues. Germline V gene lookup returns CDR1 LGHDT and CDR2 YNNKEL (reference sequence). Written as DNA, the CDR3 is TGTGCCAGCAGCCAACAGGGGAACACCGGGGAGCTGTTTTTT. Amino acid sequence: CASSQQGNTGELFF.

This clone was picked up one time. The chain combines TRBV27 with TRBJ1-1, with 8 positions matching TRBD1. Germline CDR1 and CDR2: MNHEY and SMNVEV (reference sequence). The CDR3 is made up of 15 amino acids. Trimming took 6 bases from V and 4 from J; bases not matched to a gene: 10. CDR3 DNA: TGTGCCAGCAGCCGACTCCAGGGGGCGGGCACTGAAGCTTTCTTT. It codes for CASSRLQGAGTEAFF.

The rearrangement joins TRBV30 to TRBJ1-4; D gene unclear. Germline V gene sequence: CDR1 GTSNPN, CDR2 SVGIG (reference sequence). Trimming took off 4 bases at V and 8 bases at J, with 11 bases between the two ends. This CDR3 spans 12 amino acids. The CDR3 DNA reads as TGTGCCTGGACCCCCGGGTCCGAAAAACTGTTTTTT. Amino acid sequence: CAWTPGSEKLFF.

The chain couples TRBV7-6 to TRBJ1-2; D ambiguous. This CDR3 region has 15 residues. Germline V gene sequence: CDR1 SGHVS, CDR2 FNYEAQ. The germline V and J ends were trimmed by 2 bases and 6 bases, with 16 bases remaining between them. The CDR3 loop reads CASSLFLGNSDGYTF. The CDR3 bases are TGTGCCAGCAGCTTATTTTTGGGAAACAGCGATGGCTACACCTTC.